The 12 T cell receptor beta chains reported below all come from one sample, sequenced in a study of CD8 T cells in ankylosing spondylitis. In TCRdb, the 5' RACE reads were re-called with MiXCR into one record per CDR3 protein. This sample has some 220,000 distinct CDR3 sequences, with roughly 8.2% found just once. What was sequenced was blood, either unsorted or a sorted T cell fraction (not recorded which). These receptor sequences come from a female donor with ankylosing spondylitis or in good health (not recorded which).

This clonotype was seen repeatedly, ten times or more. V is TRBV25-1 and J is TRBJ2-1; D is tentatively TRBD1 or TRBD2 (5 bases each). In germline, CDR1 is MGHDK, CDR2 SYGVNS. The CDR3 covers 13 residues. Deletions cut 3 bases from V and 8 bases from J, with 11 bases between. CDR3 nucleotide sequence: TGTGCCAGCAGTGACTATCGAGGGGATGAGCAGTTCTTC. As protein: CASSDYRGDEQFF. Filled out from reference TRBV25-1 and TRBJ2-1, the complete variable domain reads EADIYQTPRYLVIGTGKKITLECSQTMGHDKMYWYQQDPGMELHLIHYSYGVNSTEKGDLSSESTVSRIRTEHFPLTLESARPSHTSQYLCASSDYRGDEQFFGPGTRLTVL.

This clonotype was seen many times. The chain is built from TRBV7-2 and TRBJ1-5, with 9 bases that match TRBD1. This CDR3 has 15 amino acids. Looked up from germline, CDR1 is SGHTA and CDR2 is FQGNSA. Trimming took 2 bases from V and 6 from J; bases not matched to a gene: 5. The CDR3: CASSLNPQGAQPQHF. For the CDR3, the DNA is TGTGCCAGCAGCTTAAACCCACAGGGGGCTCAGCCCCAGCATTTT.

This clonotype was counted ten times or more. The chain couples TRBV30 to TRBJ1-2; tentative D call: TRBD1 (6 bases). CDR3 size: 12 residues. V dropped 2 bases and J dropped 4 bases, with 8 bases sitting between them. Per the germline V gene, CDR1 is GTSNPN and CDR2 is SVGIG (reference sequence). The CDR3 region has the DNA TGTGCCTGGAGTAAAGGGGGCTATGGCTACACCTTC. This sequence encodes CAWSKGGYGYTF.

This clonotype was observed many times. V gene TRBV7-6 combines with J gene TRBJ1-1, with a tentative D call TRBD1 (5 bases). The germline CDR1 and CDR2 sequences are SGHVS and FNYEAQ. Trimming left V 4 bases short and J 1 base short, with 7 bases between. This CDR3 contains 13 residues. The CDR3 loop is CASSYGTNTEAFF. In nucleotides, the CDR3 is TGTGCCAGCAGCTACGGGACGAACACTGAAGCTTTCTTT.

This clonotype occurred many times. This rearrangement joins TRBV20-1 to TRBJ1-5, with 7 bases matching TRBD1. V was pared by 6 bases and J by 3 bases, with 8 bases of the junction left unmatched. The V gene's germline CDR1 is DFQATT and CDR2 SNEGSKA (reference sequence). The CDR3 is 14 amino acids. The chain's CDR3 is CSALRDRDNQPQHF. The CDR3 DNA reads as TGCAGTGCCCTCCGGGACAGAGACAATCAGCCCCAGCATTTT.

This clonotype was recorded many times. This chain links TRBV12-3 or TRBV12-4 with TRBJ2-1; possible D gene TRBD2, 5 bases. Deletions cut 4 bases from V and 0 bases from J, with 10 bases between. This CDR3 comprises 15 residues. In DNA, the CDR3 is TGTGCCAGCAGTTCCCTGGGGAGCTCCTACAATGAGCAGTTCTTC. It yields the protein CASSSLGSSYNEQFF.

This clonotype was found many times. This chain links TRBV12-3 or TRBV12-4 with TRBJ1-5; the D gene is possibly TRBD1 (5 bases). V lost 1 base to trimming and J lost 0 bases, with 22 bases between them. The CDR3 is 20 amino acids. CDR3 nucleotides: TGTGCCAGCAGTTTAGTGTTTGACACAGGCGTCTCGAGTAGCAATCAGCCCCAGCATTTT. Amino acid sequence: CASSLVFDTGVSSSNQPQHF.

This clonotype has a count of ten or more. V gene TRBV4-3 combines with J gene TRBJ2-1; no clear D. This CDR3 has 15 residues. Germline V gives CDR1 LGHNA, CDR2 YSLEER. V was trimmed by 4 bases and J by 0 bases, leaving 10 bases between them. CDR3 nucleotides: TGCGCCAGCAGCCTTCACTCCGACTCCTACAATGAGCAGTTCTTC. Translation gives CASSLHSDSYNEQFF.

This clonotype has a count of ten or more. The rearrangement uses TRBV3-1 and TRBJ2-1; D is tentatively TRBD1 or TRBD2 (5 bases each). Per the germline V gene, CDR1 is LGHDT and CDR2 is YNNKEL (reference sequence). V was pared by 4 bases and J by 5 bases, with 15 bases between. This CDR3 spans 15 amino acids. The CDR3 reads CASSRDPATNNEQFF. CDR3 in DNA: TGTGCCAGCAGCCGGGACCCGGCCACAAACAATGAGCAGTTCTTC.

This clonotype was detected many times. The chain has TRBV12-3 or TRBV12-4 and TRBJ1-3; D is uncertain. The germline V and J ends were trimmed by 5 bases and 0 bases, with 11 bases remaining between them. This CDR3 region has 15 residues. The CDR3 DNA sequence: TGTGCCAGCAGTCGACGGACCTACTCTGGAAACACCATATATTTT. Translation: CASSRRTYSGNTIYF.

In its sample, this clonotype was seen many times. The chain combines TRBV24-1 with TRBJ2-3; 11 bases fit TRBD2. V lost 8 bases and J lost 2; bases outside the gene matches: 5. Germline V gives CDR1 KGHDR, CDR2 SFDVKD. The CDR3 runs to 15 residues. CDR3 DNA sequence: TGTGCCACCATGGCTAGCGGGAGGAACACAGATACGCAGTATTTT. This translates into CATMASGRNTDTQYF.

CDR3 bases: TGTGCCAGCAGCCATCCGGGGACCCAGTACTTC. This sequence encodes CASSHPGTQYF. This chain links TRBV3-1 with TRBJ2-5; no firm D call. V lost 3 bases, J lost 7 bases, and 6 bases lay in between. CDR3 length: 11 residues. CDR1 and CDR2 (germline): LGHDT, YNNKEL (reference sequence).